What follows are 21 T cell receptor beta chains derived from one specimen sequenced in a study of T cell responses to AZD1222 COVID-19 vaccine. Clones were read by immunoSEQ multiplex PCR, and TCRdb kept only the in-frame ones, dropping some. The sample has 100,000 to 150,000 clones; about nine tenths are singletons. The sequencing used peripheral blood, collected on day 0 of AZD1222 vaccination. Every receptor here comes from an adult in good health.

The chain carries TRBV19 and TRBJ1-5, with unresolved D. The CDR3 has 14 amino acids. Looked up from germline, CDR1 is LNHDA and CDR2 is SQIVND (reference sequence). The V end was cut by 3 bases, the J end by 2 bases, with 8 bases between. CDR3 in DNA: TGTGCCAGTAGTATTTCCCGGGGCAATCAGCCCCAGCATTTT. Translation: CASSISRGNQPQHF. Full variable domain (rest looked up from reference TRBV19 and TRBJ1-5): DGGITQSPKYLFRKEGQNVTLSCEQNLNHDAMYWYRQDPGQGLRLIYYSQIVNDFQKGDIAEGYSVSREKKESFPLTVTSAQKNPTAFYLCASSISRGNQPQHFGDGTRLSIL.

The chain recombines TRBV7-2 with TRBJ2-3, with no clear D. The CDR3 has 12 residues. V was cut by 5 bases and J by 4 bases, with 7 bases left in between. Germline CDR1 SGHTA, CDR2 FQGNSA. This chain's CDR3 is CASSAFPDTQYF. Written as DNA, the CDR3 is TGTGCCAGCAGCGCGTTCCCAGATACGCAGTATTTT.

As DNA, the CDR3 is TGCGCCAGCAGTTTCTGGACAGGGGCATTGAGTTCACCCCTCCACTTT. Protein: CASSFWTGALSSPLHF. V usage is TRBV4-3 and J usage is TRBJ1-6, with 9 bases lining up with TRBD1. The CDR3 has 16 residues. The V gene's germline CDR1 is LGHNA and CDR2 YSLEER. With 6 bases clipped from V and 9 bases from J, the junction kept 12 bases outside the gene matches.

The chain links TRBV28 to TRBJ2-3; 10 nucleotides agree with TRBD2. V shed 5 bases and J 6 bases; nucleotides not matched to a gene: 5. CDR3 size: 14 residues. Germline loops: CDR1 MDHEN, CDR2 SYDVKM. The CDR3 reads CASSPGTSVDTQYF. CDR3 in DNA: TGTGCCAGCAGTCCCGGGACTAGCGTTGATACGCAGTATTTT.

J is TRBJ1-3 and V is TRBV7-9; D is possibly TRBD1 (6 bases). The germline V gene encodes CDR1 SEHNR and CDR2 FQNEAQ (reference sequence). Deletions cut 6 bases from V and 4 bases from J, with 13 bases between. This CDR3 is built from 14 residues. CDR3 sequence (DNA): TGTGCCAGCAGATCCACAGGGACCGGAAACACCATATATTTT. Protein product: CASRSTGTGNTIYF.

This clone was counted once. The V and J genes are TRBV29-1 and TRBJ2-7; tentative D call: TRBD1 (5 bases). Germline V gene lookup returns CDR1 SQVTM and CDR2 ANQGSEA. The V gene lost 7 bases and the J gene lost 0 bases, with 7 bases spanning the gap. The CDR3 sequence is 11 residues long. As DNA, the CDR3 is TGCAGCGCAGGACACTCCTACGAGCAGTACTTC. Translating it yields CSAGHSYEQYF.

The chain couples TRBV7-2 to TRBJ1-4, with 10 nucleotides matching TRBD1. The length of the CDR3 is 14 residues. The germline CDR1 and CDR2 sequences are SGHTA and FQGNSA. Trimming cost V 3 bases and J 7 bases; bases outside gene matches: 2. CDR3 sequence (DNA): TGTGCCAGCAGCTTGACAGGGGGCGGTGAAAAACTGTTTTTT. It is translated as CASSLTGGGEKLFF.

The rearrangement uses TRBV3-1 (or the pseudogene TRBV3-2) and TRBJ2-7; TRBD2 matches at 11 bases. The V gene end was trimmed by 2 bases and the J gene end by 4 bases; junction bases not matched to a gene: 1. Looked up from germline, CDR1 is LGHDT and CDR2 is YNNKEL (reference sequence). This CDR3 has 14 residues. This CDR3 is CASSQTSGSYEQYF. The CDR3 DNA follows: TGTGCCAGCAGCCAAACTAGCGGGAGTTACGAGCAGTACTTC.

V and J are TRBV5-4 and TRBJ2-3, with TRBD1 matching over 9 bases. The CDR3 is made up of 15 amino acids. In germline, CDR1 is SGHNT, CDR2 YYREEE (reference sequence). The V gene end was trimmed by 0 bases and the J gene end by 5 bases; junction bases not matched to a gene: 4. Here the CDR3 reads CASSLDRGLRDTQYF. CDR3 DNA: TGTGCCAGCAGCTTGGACAGGGGGCTTCGAGATACGCAGTATTTT. The full variable domain, in which reference TRBV5-4 and TRBJ2-3 provide the parts outside the CDR3, is ETGVTQSPTHLIKTRGQQVTLRCSSQSGHNTVSWYQQALGQGPQFIFQYYREEENGRGNFPPRFSGLQFPNYSSELNVNALELDDSALYLCASSLDRGLRDTQYFGPGTRLTVL.

V and J are TRBV29-1 and TRBJ1-2; the D gene is possibly TRBD1 (6 bases). CDR3 length: 14 residues. Looked up from germline, CDR1 is SQVTM and CDR2 is ANQGSEA. V was pared by 6 bases and J by 4 bases, with 18 bases between. The CDR3 nucleotides read TGCAGCGTCCGCACCGGGGGCTCGGGCTATGGCTACACCTTC. Its protein is CSVRTGGSGYGYTF.

This chain joins TRBV12-5 and TRBJ2-3; D is possibly TRBD1 (6 bases). Trimming shortened V by 6 bases and J by 3 bases, and 16 bases separated the two germline ends. Germline CDR1 is LGHNT and CDR2 is FRNRAP. The CDR3 spans 15 residues. CDR3 in amino acids: CASGPTGGGTDTQYF. CDR3 DNA: TGTGCTAGTGGACCCACTGGGGGCGGGACAGATACGCAGTATTTT.

This chain connects TRBV19 to TRBJ2-5, with 9 bases lining up with TRBD1. The germline V gene has CDR1 LNHDA and CDR2 SQIVND (reference sequence). CDR3 length: 14 amino acids. The V gene end was trimmed by 5 bases and the J gene end by 2 bases; junction bases not matched to a gene: 3. The CDR3 spells CASSGDRAQETQYF. CDR3 nucleotide sequence: TGTGCCAGTAGTGGGGACAGGGCTCAAGAGACCCAGTACTTC.

The rearrangement joins TRBV3-1 (or the pseudogene TRBV3-2) to TRBJ1-2, with 7 nucleotides matching TRBD1. The CDR3 length is 13 residues. V gave up 6 bases and J gave up 7 bases; unmatched junction bases: 8. Per germline, CDR1 LGHDT and CDR2 YNNKEL (reference sequence). The CDR3 here is CASSLDRASGYTF. The CDR3 nucleotides are TGTGCCAGCAGTCTCGACAGGGCCTCTGGCTACACCTTC.

This chain uses TRBV4-2 with TRBJ2-1; D is unclear. The CDR3 is 14 residues long. Germline V gene lookup returns CDR1 LGHNA and CDR2 YNFKEQ. Trimming pared 8 bases from V and 2 bases from J, leaving 13 bases between. The chain's CDR3 is CASSQAATYNEQFF. DNA of the CDR3: TGTGCCAGCTCCCAGGCGGCGACCTACAATGAGCAGTTCTTC.

Here the CDR3 DNA reads TGTGCCAGCAGCGGACTAACAGGGGGTCACCTCCACTTT. This translates into CASSGLTGGHLHF. The chain has TRBV9 and TRBJ1-6; the match to TRBD1 covers 8 bases. CDR3 length: 13 residues. Germline CDR1 SGDLS, CDR2 YYNGEE. V dropped 3 bases and J dropped 15; count of bases not matched to a gene: 8.

The CDR3 sequence is CASQAQAGRGRQPQHF. In DNA, the CDR3 is TGTGCCAGTCAGGCGCAAGCGGGGAGGGGACGTCAGCCCCAGCATTTT. The V and J genes are TRBV19 and TRBJ1-5; tentatively, D is TRBD1 (5 bases). Per the germline V gene, CDR1 is LNHDA and CDR2 is SQIVND (reference sequence). The CDR3 contains 16 residues. Trimming removed 8 bases at V and 6 bases at J, with 23 bases between.

V and J are TRBV25-1 and TRBJ1-4; D call uncertain. Germline V CDR1 and CDR2: MGHDK, SYGVNS. The ends were cut back, 10 bases at V and 6 bases at J, with 12 bases in the middle. CDR3 length: 12 amino acids. CDR3 in amino acids: CATTDGHEKLFF. CDR3 nucleotides: TGTGCCACCACAGACGGGCATGAAAAACTGTTTTTT.

The J gene is TRBJ2-5, the V gene TRBV5-1; a weak D match, TRBD2 (6 bases). V lost 2 bases, J lost 4 bases, and 9 bases lay in between. The germline V gene has CDR1 SGHRS and CDR2 YFSETQ. This CDR3 contains 13 residues. In DNA form, the CDR3 reads TGCGCCAGCAGCTTTGAGGGAGGAGAGACCCAGTACTTC. As protein: CASSFEGGETQYF.

This chain links TRBV7-2 with TRBJ2-1; D possibly corresponds to TRBD2 (5 bases). V was cut by 5 bases and J by 0 bases, with 11 bases left in between. Looked up from germline, CDR1 is SGHTA and CDR2 is FQGNSA. The CDR3 consists of 15 residues. The CDR3 loop reads CASSLFGGSYNEQFF. Here the CDR3 DNA reads TGTGCCAGCAGCCTATTTGGAGGCTCCTACAATGAGCAGTTCTTC. Filled out from reference TRBV7-2 and TRBJ2-1, the complete variable domain reads GAGVSQSPSNKVTEKGKDVELRCDPISGHTALYWYRQSLGQGLEFLIYFQGNSAPDKSGLPSDRFSAERTGGSVSTLTIQRTQQEDSAVYLCASSLFGGSYNEQFFGPGTRLTVL.

The chain employs TRBV9 and TRBJ2-7; 11 bases line up with TRBD2. The germline gives CDR1 SGDLS, CDR2 YYNGEE. This CDR3 has 17 residues. V lost 2 bases to trimming and J lost 3 bases; unmatched junction nucleotides: 10. CDR3 sequence: CASSVDPGTSGLYEQYF. In DNA form, the CDR3 reads TGTGCCAGCAGCGTCGATCCCGGGACTAGCGGTCTCTACGAGCAGTACTTC.

The chain is built from TRBV19 and TRBJ1-5; D is unresolved. The CDR3 length is 12 residues. The germline V gene has CDR1 LNHDA and CDR2 SQIVND (reference sequence). Between the trimmed V and J ends, which lost 6 bases and 5 bases, there was a span of 8 bases. CDR3 DNA sequence: TGTGCCAGTAGCCTCTCTGATCAGCCCCAGCATTTT. This codes for CASSLSDQPQHF.